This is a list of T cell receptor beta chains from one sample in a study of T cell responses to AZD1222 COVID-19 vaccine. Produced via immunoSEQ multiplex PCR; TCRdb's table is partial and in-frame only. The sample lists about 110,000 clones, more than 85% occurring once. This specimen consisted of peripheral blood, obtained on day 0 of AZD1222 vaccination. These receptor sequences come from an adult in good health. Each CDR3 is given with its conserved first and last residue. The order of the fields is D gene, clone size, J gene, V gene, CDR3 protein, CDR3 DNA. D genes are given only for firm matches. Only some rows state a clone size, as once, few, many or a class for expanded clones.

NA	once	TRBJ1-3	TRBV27	CASSLGGLVGNTIYF	TGTGCCAGCAGTTTAGGGGGACTTGTCGGAAACACCATATATTTT
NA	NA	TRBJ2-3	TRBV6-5	CASSQGVDTQYF	TGTGCCAGCAGCCAAGGGGTAGATACGCAGTATTTT
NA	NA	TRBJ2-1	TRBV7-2	CASSLGHPNEQFF	TGTGCCAGCAGCTTAGGACACCCGAATGAGCAGTTCTTC
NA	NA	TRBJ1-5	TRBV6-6	CASSFRGSNQPQHF	TGTGCCAGCAGTTTCAGGGGAAGCAATCAGCCCCAGCATTTT
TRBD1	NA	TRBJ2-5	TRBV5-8	CASSHQGAGYQETQYF	TGTGCCAGCAGCCATCAGGGGGCCGGGTACCAAGAGACCCAGTACTTC
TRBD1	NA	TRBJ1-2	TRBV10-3	CAISLDRAYGYTF	TGTGCCATCAGCCTGGACAGGGCCTATGGCTACACCTTC
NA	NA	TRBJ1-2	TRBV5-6	CASSLQGMGYGYTF	TGTGCCAGCAGCCTACAGGGTATGGGCTATGGCTACACCTTC
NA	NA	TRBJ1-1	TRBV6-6	CASSYRESEAFF	TGTGCCAGCAGTTACCGTGAATCTGAAGCTTTCTTT
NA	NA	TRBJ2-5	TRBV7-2	CASSTTALVQETQYF	TGTGCCAGCAGCACCACAGCACTGGTACAAGAGACCCAGTACTTC
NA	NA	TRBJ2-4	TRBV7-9	CASSLAWSRNKNIQYF	TGTGCCAGCAGCTTAGCATGGTCCCGGAACAAAAACATTCAGTACTTC
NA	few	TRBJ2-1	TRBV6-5	CASSYFVLQPREQFF	TGTGCCAGCAGTTACTTTGTACTCCAACCACGTGAGCAGTTCTTC
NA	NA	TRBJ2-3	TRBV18	CASSPPRNEGTDTQYF	TGTGCCAGCTCACCACCCAGGAACGAAGGCACAGATACGCAGTATTTT
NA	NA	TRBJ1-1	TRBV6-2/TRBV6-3	CASSYSRGTGVNTEAFF	TGTGCCAGCAGTTACAGCCGCGGTACAGGCGTGAACACTGAAGCTTTCTTT
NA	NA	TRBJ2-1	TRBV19	CASKTAYNEQFF	TGTGCCAGTAAGACTGCGTACAATGAGCAGTTCTTC
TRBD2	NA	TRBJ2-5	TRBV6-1	CASMYSGSEQETQYF	TGTGCCAGCATGTATAGCGGGAGCGAACAAGAGACCCAGTACTTC
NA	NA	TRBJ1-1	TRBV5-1	CASSLVRPGDTEAFF	TGCGCCAGCAGCTTGGTCCGGCCAGGGGACACTGAAGCTTTCTTT
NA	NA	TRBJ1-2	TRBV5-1	CASSFVSRGDGYTF	TGCGCCAGCAGCTTTGTATCCCGGGGGGACGGCTACACCTTC
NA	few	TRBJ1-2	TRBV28	CASSLALYGYTF	TGTGCCAGCAGTTTAGCTCTCTATGGCTACACCTTC
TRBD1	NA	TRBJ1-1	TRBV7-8	CASSRGTGSLNTEAFF	TGTGCCAGCAGCCGCGGGACAGGGAGTCTGAACACTGAAGCTTTCTTT
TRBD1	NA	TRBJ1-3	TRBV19	CAKGQANSGNTIYF	TGTGCCAAGGGACAGGCCAACTCTGGAAACACCATATATTTT
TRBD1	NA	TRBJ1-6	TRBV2	CASRGDRGSYNSPLHF	TGTGCCAGCAGGGGGGACAGGGGCTCCTATAATTCACCCCTCCACTTT
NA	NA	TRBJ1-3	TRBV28	CASSYVGNTIYF	TGTGCCAGCAGTTATGTCGGAAACACCATATATTTT
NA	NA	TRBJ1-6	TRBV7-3	CASSSQNNSPLHF	TGTGCCAGCAGCTCACAGAATAATTCACCCCTCCACTTT
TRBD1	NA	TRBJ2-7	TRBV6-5	CASRRDSSYEQYF	TGTGCCAGCAGACGGGACAGCTCCTACGAGCAGTACTTC
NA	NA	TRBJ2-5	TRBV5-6	CASSLVDYQETQYF	TGTGCCAGCAGCTTGGTGGATTACCAAGAGACCCAGTACTTC